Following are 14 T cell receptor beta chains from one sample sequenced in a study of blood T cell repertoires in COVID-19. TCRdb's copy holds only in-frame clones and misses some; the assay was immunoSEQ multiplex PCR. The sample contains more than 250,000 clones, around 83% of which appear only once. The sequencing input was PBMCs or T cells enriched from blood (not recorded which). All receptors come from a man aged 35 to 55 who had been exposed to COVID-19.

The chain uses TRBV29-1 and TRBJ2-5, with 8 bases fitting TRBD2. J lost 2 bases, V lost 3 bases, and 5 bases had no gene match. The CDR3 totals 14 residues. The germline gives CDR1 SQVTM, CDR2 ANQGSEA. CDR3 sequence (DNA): TGCAGCGTTGAGCCTAGCGGGCAGCAAGAGACCCAGTACTTC. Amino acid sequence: CSVEPSGQQETQYF.

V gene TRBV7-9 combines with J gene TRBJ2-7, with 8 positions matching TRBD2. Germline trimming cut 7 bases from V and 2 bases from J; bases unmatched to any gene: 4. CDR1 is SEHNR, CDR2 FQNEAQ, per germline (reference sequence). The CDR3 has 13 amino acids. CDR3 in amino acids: CASTGSGTYEQYF. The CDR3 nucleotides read TGTGCCAGCACTGGTAGCGGGACCTACGAGCAGTACTTC.

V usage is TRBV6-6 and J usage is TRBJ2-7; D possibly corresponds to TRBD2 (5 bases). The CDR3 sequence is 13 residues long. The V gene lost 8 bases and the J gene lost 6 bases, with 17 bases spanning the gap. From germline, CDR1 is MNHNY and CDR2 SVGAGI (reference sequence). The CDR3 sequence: CASQRTARVEQYF. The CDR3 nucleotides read TGTGCCAGCCAGCGGACCGCGCGGGTCGAGCAGTACTTC.

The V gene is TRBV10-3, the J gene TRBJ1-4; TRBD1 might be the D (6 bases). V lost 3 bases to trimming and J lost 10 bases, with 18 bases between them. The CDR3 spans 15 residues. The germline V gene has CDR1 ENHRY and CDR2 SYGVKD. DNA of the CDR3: TGTGCCATCAGTGATGGGGGCAGCGTTGGCGGAAAACTGTTTTTT. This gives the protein CAISDGGSVGGKLFF.

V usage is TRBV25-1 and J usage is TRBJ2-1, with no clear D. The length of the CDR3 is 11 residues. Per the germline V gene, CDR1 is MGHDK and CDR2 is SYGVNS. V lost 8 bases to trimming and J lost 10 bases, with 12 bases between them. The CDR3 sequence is CASLGAWEQFF. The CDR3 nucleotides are TGTGCCAGCTTAGGAGCTTGGGAGCAGTTCTTC.

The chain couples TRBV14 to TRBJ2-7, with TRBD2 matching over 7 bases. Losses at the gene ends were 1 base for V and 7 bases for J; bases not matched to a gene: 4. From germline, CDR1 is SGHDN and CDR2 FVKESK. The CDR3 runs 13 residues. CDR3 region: CASSQGDGREQYF. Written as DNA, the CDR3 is TGTGCCAGCAGCCAAGGAGACGGGAGGGAGCAGTACTTC.

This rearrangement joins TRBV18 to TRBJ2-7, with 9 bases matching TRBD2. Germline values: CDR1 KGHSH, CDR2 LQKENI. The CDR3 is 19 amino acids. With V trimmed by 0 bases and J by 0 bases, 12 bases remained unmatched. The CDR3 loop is CASSPPLAGNQKGSYEQYF. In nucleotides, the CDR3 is TGTGCCAGCTCACCACCCCTAGCGGGAAACCAAAAGGGCTCCTACGAGCAGTACTTC. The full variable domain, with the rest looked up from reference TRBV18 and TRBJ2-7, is NAGVMQNPRHLVRRRGQEARLRCSPMKGHSHVYWYRQLPEEGLKFMVYLQKENIIDESGMPKERFSAEFPKEGPSILRIQQVVRGDSAAYFCASSPPLAGNQKGSYEQYFGPGTRLTVT.

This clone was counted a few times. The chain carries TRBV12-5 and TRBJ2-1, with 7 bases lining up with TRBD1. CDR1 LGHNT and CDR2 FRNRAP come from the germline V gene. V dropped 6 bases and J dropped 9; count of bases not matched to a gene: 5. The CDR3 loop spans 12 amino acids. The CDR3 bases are TGTGCTAGTGGCAACCACAGGGGTGAGCAGTTCTTC. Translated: CASGNHRGEQFF.

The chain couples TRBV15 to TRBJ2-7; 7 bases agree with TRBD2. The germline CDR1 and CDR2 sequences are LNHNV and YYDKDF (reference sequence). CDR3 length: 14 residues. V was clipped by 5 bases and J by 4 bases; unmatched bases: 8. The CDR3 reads CATSGGDGFYEQYF. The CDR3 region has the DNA TGTGCCACCAGCGGGGGGGACGGATTTTACGAGCAGTACTTC.

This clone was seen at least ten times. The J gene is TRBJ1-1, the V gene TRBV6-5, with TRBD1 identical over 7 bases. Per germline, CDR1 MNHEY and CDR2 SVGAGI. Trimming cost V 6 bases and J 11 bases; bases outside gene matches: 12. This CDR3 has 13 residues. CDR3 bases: TGTGCCAGCAGCTACGACAGCCAGGGGGTCGCTTTCTTT. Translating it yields CASSYDSQGVAFF.

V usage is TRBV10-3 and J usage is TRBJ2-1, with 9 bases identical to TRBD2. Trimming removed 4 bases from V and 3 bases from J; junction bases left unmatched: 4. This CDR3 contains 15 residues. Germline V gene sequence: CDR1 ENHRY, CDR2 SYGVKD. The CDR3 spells CAISGSSGNYNEQFF. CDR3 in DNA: TGTGCCATCAGTGGATCTAGCGGGAACTACAATGAGCAGTTCTTC.

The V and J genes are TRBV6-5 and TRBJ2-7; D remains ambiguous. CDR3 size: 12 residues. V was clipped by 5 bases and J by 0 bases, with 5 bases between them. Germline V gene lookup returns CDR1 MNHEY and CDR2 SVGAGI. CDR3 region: CASSINSYEQYF. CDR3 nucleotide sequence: TGTGCCAGCAGTATCAACTCCTACGAGCAGTACTTC.

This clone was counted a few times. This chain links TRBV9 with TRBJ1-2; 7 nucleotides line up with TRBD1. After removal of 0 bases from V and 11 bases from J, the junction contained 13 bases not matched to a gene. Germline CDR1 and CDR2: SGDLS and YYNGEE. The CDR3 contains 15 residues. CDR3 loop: CASSVEPGQSNVYTF. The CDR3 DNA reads TGTGCCAGCAGCGTAGAGCCGGGACAGTCAAATGTTTACACCTTC.

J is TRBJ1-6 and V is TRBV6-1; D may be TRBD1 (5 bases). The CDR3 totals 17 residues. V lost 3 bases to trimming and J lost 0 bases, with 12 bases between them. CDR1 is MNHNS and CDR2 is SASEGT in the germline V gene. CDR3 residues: CASSDRERSSYNSPLHF. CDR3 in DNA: TGTGCCAGCAGTGACAGGGAACGGAGCTCCTATAATTCACCCCTCCACTTT.